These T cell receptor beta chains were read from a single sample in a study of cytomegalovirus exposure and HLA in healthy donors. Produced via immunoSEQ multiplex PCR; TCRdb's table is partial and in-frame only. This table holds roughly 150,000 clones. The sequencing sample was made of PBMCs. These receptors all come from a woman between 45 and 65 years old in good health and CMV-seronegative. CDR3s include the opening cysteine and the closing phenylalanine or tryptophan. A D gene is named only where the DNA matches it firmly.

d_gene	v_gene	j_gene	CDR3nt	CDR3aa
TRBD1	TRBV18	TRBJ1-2	TGTGCCAGCTCACCCGGGACAGGGAACAACTATGGCTACACCTTC	CASSPGTGNNYGYTF
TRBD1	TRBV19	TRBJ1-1	TGTGCCAGTAGTATAACAGGGGGCCCGAACACTGAAGCTTTCTTT	CASSITGGPNTEAFF
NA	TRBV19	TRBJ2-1	TGTGCCAGTACCGCCGGGGGCTCCTACAATGAGCAGTTCTTC	CASTAGGSYNEQFF
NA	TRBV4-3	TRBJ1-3	TGCGCCAGCAGCCCGAAGGGGGGAAACACCATATATTTT	CASSPKGGNTIYF
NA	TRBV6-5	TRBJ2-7	TGTGCCAGCAGACGGGGAACCTACGAGCAGTACTTC	CASRRGTYEQYF
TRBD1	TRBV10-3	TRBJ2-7	TGTGCCATCAGTGACCCCATGCGACAGGGGAGATACGAGCAGTACTTC	CAISDPMRQGRYEQYF
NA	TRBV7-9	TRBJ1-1	TGTGCCAGTGGCCGTTACACTGAAGCTTTCTTT	CASGRYTEAFF
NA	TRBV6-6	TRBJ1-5	TGTGCCAGCAGTGTGACAGCCCATCCTAGCAATCAGCCCCAGCATTTT	CASSVTAHPSNQPQHF
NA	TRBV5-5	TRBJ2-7	TGTGCCAGCAGCTTGACAGTTTACGAGCAGTACTTC	CASSLTVYEQYF
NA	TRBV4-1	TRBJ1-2	TGCGCCAGCAGCCAAGAACACAGGGTTTTTGGCTACACCTTC	CASSQEHRVFGYTF
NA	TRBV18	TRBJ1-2	TGTGCCAGCTCACCGGCGGTCGAATCCCGCTATGGCTACACCTTC	CASSPAVESRYGYTF
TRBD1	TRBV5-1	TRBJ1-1	TGCGCCAGCAGCACCGGGACAGGGCAGAATGAAGCTTTCTTT	CASSTGTGQNEAFF
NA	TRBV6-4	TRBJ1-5	TGTGCCAGCAGCCCGGAGGGGCTCGGTCAGCCCCAGCATTTT	CASSPEGLGQPQHF
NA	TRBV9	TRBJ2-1	TGTGCCAGCCGCCGACTTAGCTCCTACAATGAGCAGTTCTTC	CASRRLSSYNEQFF
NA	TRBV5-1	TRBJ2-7	TGCGCCAGCAGCTTAGCCAGCGGACCTTTCTACGAGCAGTACTTC	CASSLASGPFYEQYF
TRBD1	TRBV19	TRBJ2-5	TGTGCCAGTAGTCGTGGGACAGAAGAGACCCAGTACTTC	CASSRGTEETQYF
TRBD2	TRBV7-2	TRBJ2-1	TGTGCCAGCAGCCCACAGACTAGCGGGGGGCGGAGGAATGAGCAGTTCTTC	CASSPQTSGGRRNEQFF
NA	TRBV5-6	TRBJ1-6	TGTGCCAGCAGCTATCGGGATATCTCCTATAATTCACCCCTCCACTTT	CASSYRDISYNSPLHF
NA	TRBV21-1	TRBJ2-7	TGTGCCAGCAGCAAAGCGCTGTCCAGGACCTACGAGCAGTACTTC	CASSKALSRTYEQYF
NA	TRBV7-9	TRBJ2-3	TGTGCCAGCAGGATCGGTACAGGGATGGATACGCAGTATTTT	CASRIGTGMDTQYF
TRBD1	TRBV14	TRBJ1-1	TGTGCCAGCAGCCAAAAGGGACAGGTTGAAGCTTTCTTT	CASSQKGQVEAFF
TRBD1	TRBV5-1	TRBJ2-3	TGCGCCAGCAGCTTGGGGCAGGGGGGCACAGATACGCAGTATTTT	CASSLGQGGTDTQYF
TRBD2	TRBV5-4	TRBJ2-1	TGTGCCAGCAGCTTGGAGACTAGCGGCAACTACAATGAGCAGTTCTTC	CASSLETSGNYNEQFF
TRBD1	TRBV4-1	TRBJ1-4	TGCGCCAGCAGCCGACGGTTCACAGGGGGGGATGCAACTAATGAAAAACTGTTTTTT	CASSRRFTGGDATNEKLFF
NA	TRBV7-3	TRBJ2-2	TGTGCCAGCAGTTCAAGGAGGTCGAACACCGGGGAGCTGTTTTTT	CASSSRRSNTGELFF
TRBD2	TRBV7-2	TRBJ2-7	TGTGCCAGCAGCCCGGCTAGCGGGAGCGCCTCGCCCGAGCAGTACTTC	CASSPASGSASPEQYF
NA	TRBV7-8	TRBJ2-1	TGTGCCAGCAGCTTAGTGACTTGGTTTGGCAGGGGCGGTGAGCAGTTCTTC	CASSLVTWFGRGGEQFF
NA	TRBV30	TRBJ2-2	TGTGCCTGGAGTACCCACAGAGGGCTTGTCACCGGGGAGCTGTTTTTT	CAWSTHRGLVTGELFF
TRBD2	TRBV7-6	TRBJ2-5	TGTGCCAGCACCCTAGCGGGCGCCGGTCAAGAGACCCAGTACTTC	CASTLAGAGQETQYF
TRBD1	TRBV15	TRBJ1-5	TGTGCCACCAGGATTAACAGGGGATCTCAGCCCCAGCATTTT	CATRINRGSQPQHF
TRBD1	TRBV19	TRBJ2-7	TGTGCCAGTAGTTCCCGACAGGGGGCCTCCTACGAGCAGTACTTC	CASSSRQGASYEQYF
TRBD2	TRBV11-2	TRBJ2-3	TGTGCCAGCAGCCCCACGAGACTAGCGTCGGAAAGGGATACGCAGTATTTT	CASSPTRLASERDTQYF